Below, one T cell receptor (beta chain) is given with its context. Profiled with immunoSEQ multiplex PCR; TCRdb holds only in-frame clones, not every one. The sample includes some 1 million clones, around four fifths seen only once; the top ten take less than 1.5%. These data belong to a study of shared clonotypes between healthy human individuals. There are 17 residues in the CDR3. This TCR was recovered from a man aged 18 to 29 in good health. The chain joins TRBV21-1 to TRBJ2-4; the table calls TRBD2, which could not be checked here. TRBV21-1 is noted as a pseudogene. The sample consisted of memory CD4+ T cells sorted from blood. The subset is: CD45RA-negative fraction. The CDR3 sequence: CAPLAVHKGRGRNIQYF. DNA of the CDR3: TGTGCCCCCTTAGCCGTTCACAAGGGGCGGGGGAGAAACATTCAGTACTTC.